These T cell receptor beta chains were read from a single sample in a study of blood T cell repertoires in COVID-19. Libraries were prepared by immunoSEQ multiplex PCR; TCRdb keeps only in-frame clonotypes and omits some of them. The sample contains fewer than 250,000 clones, 84% of which appear only once. Sequenced sample: peripheral blood. These receptors all stem from a human donor in a cohort sampled during active COVID-19. Both conserved end residues are part of each CDR3. D genes are given only for firm matches. Clone size is not always given. Where it is, it says once, few, many or a class for expanded clones.

-,-,TRBV3-1/TRBV3-2,TRBJ2-5,CASSQRGLVAQETQYF,TGTGCCAGCAGCCAGCGAGGGCTAGTAGCTCAAGAGACCCAGTACTTC
-,-,TRBV6-5,TRBJ1-5,CASSYAGGSNQPQHF,TGTGCCAGCAGTTATGCGGGGGGGAGCAATCAGCCCCAGCATTTT
TRBD2,-,TRBV19,TRBJ2-2,CASRNSGVLNTGELFF,TGTGCCAGTAGAAATAGCGGGGTACTTAACACCGGGGAGCTGTTTTTT
-,-,TRBV10-3,TRBJ1-2,CAILGGPNYGYTF,TGTGCCATCCTGGGGGGACCTAACTATGGCTACACCTTC
-,-,TRBV13,TRBJ1-2,CASSLGGNYGYTF,TGTGCCAGCAGCTTAGGCGGTAACTATGGCTACACCTTC
TRBD1,-,TRBV28,TRBJ1-2,CASLISKGQGLYGYTF,TGTGCCAGCCTTATAAGCAAGGGACAGGGACTCTATGGCTACACCTTC
-,-,TRBV5-1,TRBJ1-5,CASSLGPRQPQHF,TGCGCCAGCAGCCTCGGTCCCAGGCAGCCCCAGCATTTT
TRBD2,once,TRBV3-1/TRBV3-2,TRBJ2-2,CASSPGTSGNTGELFF,TGTGCCAGCAGCCCGGGGACTAGCGGGAACACCGGGGAGCTGTTTTTT
TRBD1,-,TRBV12-5,TRBJ2-7,CASGFVPHRQGQYF,TGTGCTAGTGGTTTTGTCCCACATAGACAGGGGCAGTACTTC
TRBD1,-,TRBV6-2/TRBV6-3,TRBJ1-2,CASSYLRGGNYGYTF,TGTGCCAGCAGTTACCTTCGAGGGGGCAACTATGGCTACACCTTC
-,-,TRBV3-1/TRBV3-2,TRBJ1-4,CASSTGSVVGKLFF,TGTGCCAGCAGTACGGGTTCGGTTGTAGGAAAACTGTTTTTT
-,-,TRBV25-1,TRBJ2-2,CASSGTWTVNTGELFF,TGTGCCAGCAGTGGGACATGGACAGTAAACACCGGGGAGCTGTTTTTT
-,-,TRBV27,TRBJ2-3,CASSYKSRGNTDTQYF,TGTGCCAGCAGTTATAAGTCCCGGGGGAACACAGATACGCAGTATTTT
-,-,TRBV10-3,TRBJ2-1,CAISESAVGGEQFF,TGTGCCATCAGTGAGTCGGCGGTGGGTGGGGAGCAGTTCTTC
-,-,TRBV19,TRBJ2-7,CASSTHLNLLNEQYF,TGTGCCAGTAGTACTCACTTGAATCTGTTAAACGAGCAGTACTTC
-,many,TRBV7-3,TRBJ1-6,CASSSSETANSPLHF,TGTGCCAGCAGCTCCTCCGAGACAGCTAATTCACCCCTCCACTTT
-,-,TRBV18,TRBJ1-5,CASSQGLPNQPQHF,TGTGCCAGCTCTCAGGGACTTCCGAATCAGCCCCAGCATTTT
TRBD2,-,TRBV24-1,TRBJ2-5,CATSDLREAPGTQYF,TGTGCCACCAGTGATCTCCGGGAGGCTCCTGGGACCCAGTACTTC
-,-,TRBV7-2,TRBJ2-5,CASRLGLFWPQYF,TGTGCCAGCAGACTAGGACTTTTCTGGCCCCAGTACTTC
-,-,TRBV11-3,TRBJ2-5,CASSPFRGGTQYF,TGTGCCAGCAGCCCCTTCAGGGGCGGGACCCAGTACTTC
-,-,TRBV2,TRBJ2-2,CASSAGFSAGELFF,TGTGCCAGCAGTGCCGGGTTTTCGGCCGGGGAGCTGTTTTTT
-,-,TRBV3-1/TRBV3-2,TRBJ1-3,CASSQDYPETGEGNTIYF,TGTGCCAGCAGCCAAGATTATCCCGAGACAGGTGAAGGAAACACCATATATTTT
-,-,TRBV12-5,TRBJ2-5,CASGPPKSAGFETQYF,TGTGCTAGTGGTCCACCGAAATCAGCAGGTTTTGAGACCCAGTACTTC
TRBD1,-,TRBV19,TRBJ1-4,CASSGRGQGDNEKLFF,TGTGCCAGTAGTGGACGGGGGCAGGGGGATAATGAAAAACTGTTTTTT
-,-,TRBV12-3/TRBV12-4,TRBJ1-5,CASSLSSNQPQHF,TGTGCCAGCAGTCTTAGTAGCAATCAGCCCCAGCATTTT
TRBD1,-,TRBV18,TRBJ1-2,CASSPIRGQGAYGYTF,TGTGCCAGCTCACCAATCCGGGGACAGGGGGCCTATGGCTACACCTTC
-,-,TRBV4-1,TRBJ1-2,CASSQDSTGAGIGYTF,TGCGCCAGCAGCCAAGACTCGACTGGGGCAGGGATTGGCTACACCTTC
-,-,TRBV21-1,TRBJ2-2,CASSKTVDTGELFF,TGTGCCAGCAGCAAAACGGTGGACACCGGGGAGCTGTTTTTT
-,-,TRBV2,TRBJ2-5,CASSRETRETQYF,TGTGCCAGCAGCCGGGAGACCCGGGAGACCCAGTACTTC
TRBD2,once,TRBV3-1/TRBV3-2,TRBJ2-2,CASSPTSGRNGELFF,TGTGCCAGCAGCCCCACTAGCGGGAGGAACGGGGAGCTGTTTTTT
TRBD1,-,TRBV28,TRBJ2-2,CASSFPTGMSGELFF,TGTGCCAGCAGTTTCCCGACAGGGATGAGCGGGGAGCTGTTTTTT
-,-,TRBV30,TRBJ1-1,CAWSVFLRASQSTEAFF,TGTGCCTGGAGTGTATTTCTCAGGGCCTCCCAGTCCACTGAAGCTTTCTTT
-,-,TRBV6-6,TRBJ1-1,CASSYKGSEAFF,TGTGCCAGCAGTTACAAGGGGTCTGAAGCTTTCTTT
-,-,TRBV12-5,TRBJ2-3,CASGLDRSTATDTQYF,TGTGCTAGTGGTTTGGACAGGTCCACAGCCACAGATACGCAGTATTTT
-,-,TRBV11-2,TRBJ1-1,CASSLDLSTEAFF,TGTGCCAGCAGCTTAGATCTCAGCACTGAAGCTTTCTTT
-,once,TRBV28,TRBJ1-4,CASSLQGGNNEKLFF,TGTGCCAGCAGTTTACAGGGTGGTAATAATGAAAAACTGTTTTTT
-,few,TRBV4-2,TRBJ1-5,CASSQEWRVNQPQHF,TGTGCCAGCAGCCAAGAATGGAGGGTCAATCAGCCCCAGCATTTT
-,-,TRBV28,TRBJ1-2,CASISGRGFGYGYTF,TGTGCCAGCATCTCGGGTCGGGGGTTTGGCTATGGCTACACCTTC
TRBD1,-,TRBV29-1,TRBJ2-7,CSVETDRAAEQYF,TGCAGCGTTGAGACAGACAGGGCAGCCGAGCAGTACTTC
TRBD1,few,TRBV11-2,TRBJ2-5,CASSKRDSQETQYF,TGTGCCAGCAGCAAAAGGGACAGCCAAGAGACCCAGTACTTC
TRBD1,-,TRBV5-1,TRBJ1-1,CASSLEPGGFFLDTEAFF,TGCGCCAGCAGCTTGGAGCCAGGGGGCTTTTTTCTGGACACTGAAGCTTTCTTT
-,-,TRBV7-9,TRBJ1-6,CASSFNLNSPLHF,TGTGCCAGCAGCTTTAATCTCAATTCACCCCTCCACTTT
TRBD1,-,TRBV7-9,TRBJ2-5,CASSRIQGALGETQYF,TGTGCCAGCAGCCGAATACAGGGGGCGTTGGGAGAGACCCAGTACTTC
TRBD1,-,TRBV29-1,TRBJ2-5,CSVEVFWDRDEEKTQYF,TGCAGCGTTGAAGTCTTTTGGGACAGGGACGAGGAAAAGACCCAGTACTTC
TRBD1,-,TRBV11-2,TRBJ2-5,CASSARDRDRERQETQYF,TGTGCCAGCAGCGCCCGGGACAGGGATCGGGAGAGGCAAGAGACCCAGTACTTC
-,-,TRBV29-1,TRBJ2-7,CSVDEQSWQYF,TGCAGCGTCGACGAACAGAGTTGGCAGTACTTC
TRBD1,-,TRBV9,TRBJ2-1,CASSPRGQTSYNEQFF,TGTGCCAGCAGCCCACGGGGACAGACTTCCTACAATGAGCAGTTCTTC
-,-,TRBV5-8,TRBJ1-2,CASLGGRVSLYGYTF,TGTGCCAGCCTCGGGGGAAGGGTTAGCTTATATGGCTACACCTTC
-,-,TRBV6-2/TRBV6-3,TRBJ2-2,CASSYLQGTGELFF,TGTGCCAGCAGTTATCTTCAGGGTACCGGGGAGCTGTTTTTT
-,-,TRBV7-9,TRBJ2-1,CASSLQVGHNEQFF,TGTGCCAGCAGCTTACAGGTCGGTCACAATGAGCAGTTCTTC
-,-,TRBV5-6,TRBJ2-3,CASSLSWRDTDTQYF,TGTGCCAGCAGCTTGAGCTGGCGGGACACAGATACGCAGTATTTT
-,-,TRBV28,TRBJ2-2,CASRTGPRGYTGELFF,TGTGCCAGCAGAACAGGGCCTAGGGGGTACACCGGGGAGCTGTTTTTT
TRBD2,-,TRBV18,TRBJ2-3,CASRGDYTDTQYF,TGTGCCAGCCGGGGGGATTACACAGATACGCAGTATTTT
TRBD1,once,TRBV19,TRBJ1-5,CASKQGAWQPQHF,TGTGCCAGTAAGCAGGGGGCTTGGCAGCCCCAGCATTTT